Listed here are 15 T cell receptor beta chains from one sample, sequenced in a study of OX40 agonist ivuxolimab in advanced cancers. The library was produced with the immunoSEQ multiplex PCR assay. This is the immuneACCESS table as TCRdb keeps it, with only in-frame sequences that have V and J called. A part of the clones is gone; compared with another copy, unresolved V genes explain less than half, and the rest is unexplained. Within this sample are tens of thousands of clones, with 75% to 90% of them counted one time only. Of the sample, around 0.19% falls within the top ten clones. The sample was CD4+ or CD8+ T cells sorted from blood, taken in a trial of the OX40 agonist ivuxolimab. The receptors stem from an adult with an advanced solid tumor such as melanoma, head and neck, liver or kidney cancer.

For this clone: The sample contains more than one DNA sequence encoding this CDR3. This chain joins TRBV5-1 and TRBJ2-3, with 7 positions matching TRBD1. Trimming removed 0 bases from V and 3 bases from J; junction bases left unmatched: 7. The CDR3 runs to 16 residues. In germline, CDR1 is SGHRS, CDR2 YFSETQ. CDR3 residues: CASSLDAQGDTDTQYF. Here the CDR3 DNA reads TGCGCCAGCAGCTTGGACGCGCAGGGGGATACAGATACGCAGTATTTT.

The V and J genes are TRBV19 and TRBJ1-5; D is uncertain. CDR3 length: 13 amino acids. V lost 2 bases and J 5 bases, leaving 7 bases between the germline ends. CDR1 and CDR2 from the germline V gene are LNHDA and SQIVND (reference sequence). CDR3 nucleotide sequence: TGTGCCAGTAGTATACGGCCCCATCAGCCCCAGCATTTT. This gives the protein CASSIRPHQPQHF. Looking up the rest from reference TRBV19 and TRBJ1-5 gives the full variable domain: DGGITQSPKYLFRKEGQNVTLSCEQNLNHDAMYWYRQDPGQGLRLIYYSQIVNDFQKGDIAEGYSVSREKKESFPLTVTSAQKNPTAFYLCASSIRPHQPQHFGDGTRLSIL.

V and J are TRBV2 and TRBJ2-3, with D tentatively TRBD1 (5 bases). In germline, CDR1 is SNHLY, CDR2 FYNNEI. The CDR3 sequence is 12 residues long. The V gene lost 8 bases and the J gene lost 5 bases, with 11 bases spanning the gap. CDR3 DNA: TGTGCCAGCCGACAGCAGCTAGATACGCAGTATTTT. This gives the protein CASRQQLDTQYF.

V is TRBV28 and J is TRBJ2-7; 8 bases are a match to TRBD1. V shed 6 bases and J 5 bases; nucleotides not matched to a gene: 3. The CDR3 totals 12 residues. CDR1 and CDR2 (germline): MDHEN, SYDVKM. CDR3 DNA: TGTGCCAGCAGGACAGGGGTACACGAGCAGTACTTC. Protein: CASRTGVHEQYF.

This chain links TRBV2 with TRBJ2-7, with TRBD2 as a possible D gene (6 bases). Per germline, CDR1 SNHLY and CDR2 FYNNEI. The ends were cut back, 3 bases at V and 6 bases at J, with 9 bases in the middle. This CDR3 spans 12 amino acids. In DNA, the CDR3 is TGTGCCAGCAGTGATGCCGGGGGCGAGCAGTACTTC. Protein product: CASSDAGGEQYF.

J is TRBJ2-1 and V is TRBV27, with D perhaps TRBD1 or TRBD2 (5 bases each). The CDR3 runs 15 residues. Germline lookup yields CDR1 MNHEY and CDR2 SMNVEV (reference sequence). Trimming removed 5 bases from V and 7 bases from J, with 18 bases in between. The CDR3 nucleotides are TGTGCCAGCAGTGCCGGGGCTGGCTATAAAAATGAGCAGTTCTTC. It encodes CASSAGAGYKNEQFF.

The chain combines TRBV10-3 with TRBJ2-7; 7 positions match TRBD2. Germline V gene lookup returns CDR1 ENHRY and CDR2 SYGVKD. Germline trimming cut 4 bases from V and 4 bases from J; bases unmatched to any gene: 1. This CDR3 is built from 12 residues. The DNA of the CDR3 is TGTGCCATCAGTGGGGGGGGATACGAGCAGTACTTC. Translated, it gives CAISGGGYEQYF.

The CDR3 loop is CASSLRGGLSTEAFF. CDR3 DNA sequence: TGTGCCAGCAGCTTAAGAGGGGGTTTATCCACTGAAGCTTTCTTT. The V and J genes are TRBV7-3 and TRBJ1-1, with D perhaps TRBD1 (6 bases). In germline, CDR1 is SGHTA, CDR2 FQGTGA. V dropped 1 base and J dropped 4 bases, with 13 bases sitting between them. The length of the CDR3 is 15 residues.

The chain carries TRBV11-1 and TRBJ2-5; 10 bases match TRBD1. The CDR3 is 14 amino acids. Germline CDR1 is SGHAT and CDR2 is FQDESV (reference sequence). J lost 5 bases, V lost 5 bases, and 5 bases had no gene match. The CDR3 region has the DNA TGTGCCAGCAGCCCCGGGGACAGGGGTGAGACCCAGTACTTC. Translating it yields CASSPGDRGETQYF.

The gene calls are TRBV5-4 and TRBJ2-2; D might be TRBD1 (5 bases). With 4 bases removed from V and 7 bases from J, the gap between germline ends came to 20 bases. Germline values: CDR1 SGHNT, CDR2 YYREEE (reference sequence). The CDR3 runs 16 residues. CDR3 sequence (DNA): TGTGCCAGCAGCCGACCTCAGGGTTTAATCGGCGGGGAGCTGTTTTTT. This encodes CASSRPQGLIGGELFF.

The chain carries TRBV5-1 and TRBJ2-2; D unclear. This CDR3 spans 11 amino acids. V gave up 2 bases and J gave up 6 bases, with 2 bases separating them. Germline V gene sequence: CDR1 SGHRS, CDR2 YFSETQ. The DNA for the CDR3 is TGCGCCAGCAGCTTCTCCGGGGAGCTGTTTTTT. The encoded protein is CASSFSGELFF.

The chain joins TRBV2 to TRBJ1-1; possible D gene TRBD1, 6 bases. The V end lost 3 bases, the J end lost 4 bases, and 15 bases lay between the germline ends. The CDR3 runs 15 residues. Germline CDR1 reads SNHLY; CDR2 reads FYNNEI. For the CDR3, the DNA is TGTGCCAGCAGTGACGGGACATTGAGGGGCACTGAAGCTTTCTTT. Translated, it gives CASSDGTLRGTEAFF.

The V gene is TRBV7-3, the J gene TRBJ2-2; the D is unclear. In germline, CDR1 is SGHTA, CDR2 FQGTGA. Trimming pared 2 bases from V and 6 bases from J, leaving 19 bases between. The length of the CDR3 is 17 residues. CDR3 DNA: TGTGCCAGCAGCTTACTCGGGCCAGCCGTGGCGTCCGGGGAGCTGTTTTTT. Residues: CASSLLGPAVASGELFF.

This chain links TRBV4-3 with TRBJ2-2; perhaps TRBD2 as D (6 bases). The CDR3 is 16 residues long. Trimming stripped 4 bases from V and 6 bases from J, with 18 bases between. Germline CDR1 is LGHNA and CDR2 is YSLEER. In DNA form, the CDR3 reads TGCGCCAGCAGCCTACAAGGAGGGTTAGTTTCCGGGGAGCTGTTTTTT. Encoded protein: CASSLQGGLVSGELFF.

The CDR3 sequence is CASSLGILGEQFF. In nucleotides, the CDR3 is TGTGCCAGCAGCTTAGGGATTTTAGGTGAGCAGTTCTTC. V and J are TRBV11-2 and TRBJ2-1; D is uncertain. The CDR3 extends over 13 amino acids. V was clipped by 1 base and J by 9 bases, with 10 bases between them. Germline CDR1 is SGHAT and CDR2 is FQNNGV. Complete variable domain (other parts from reference TRBV11-2 and TRBJ2-1): EAGVAQSPRYKIIEKRQSVAFWCNPISGHATLYWYQQILGQGPKLLIQFQNNGVVDDSQLPKDRFSAERLKGVDSTLKIQPAKLEDSAVYLCASSLGILGEQFFGPGTRLTVL.